What follows are 10 T cell receptor beta chains derived from one specimen sequenced in a study of T cells expressing NK-cell markers. TCRdb reprocessed the 5' RACE reads, with one entry per CDR3 protein and no DNA. This sample carries a few hundred thousand distinct CDR3 sequences, with about 0.4% going to the ten biggest clones. The specimen sequenced was blood T cells: a sorted CD56 or NKG2C T cell subset, CD4+ or CD8+ T cells, or bulk PBMC T cells (not recorded which). The receptor set was obtained from a man younger than 30 in good health.

The chain is built from TRBV11-2 and TRBJ2-1; without DNA, the TCRdb call of TRBD2 cannot be checked. The germline V gene encodes CDR1 SGHAT and CDR2 FQNNGV. The CDR3 runs 20 residues. Here the CDR3 reads CASSLGGASGIGESYNEQFF.

CDR3 loop: CASSYQRNVLAGVRTYEQYF. The genes are TRBV6-2 or TRBV6-3 and TRBJ2-7; TCRdb selects TRBD2, and the lack of DNA leaves this call unchecked. Germline V gene data show CDR1 as MNHEY and CDR2 as SVGEGT. This CDR3 is 20 amino acids long.

The V call is TRBV6-1, the J call TRBJ2-3; TCRdb's D gene call, TRBD2, goes unchecked for lack of DNA. The CDR3 length is 16 residues. Germline lookup yields CDR1 MNHNS and CDR2 SASEGT. CDR3 in amino acids: CASRPTSGSGTDTQYF.

This chain connects TRBV29-1 to TRBJ2-5; TCRdb indicates TRBD1, and absent DNA this call remains unverified. CDR3 length: 14 amino acids. CDR1 and CDR2 (germline): SQVTM, ANQGSEA. The CDR3 reads CSAATGGASETQYF.

V and J are TRBV5-5 and TRBJ2-1; TCRdb indicates TRBD2, and absent DNA this call remains unverified. This CDR3 is 13 amino acids long. Germline V gene data show CDR1 as SGHKS and CDR2 as YYEKEE (reference sequence). CDR3 amino acids: CASSPGTGNEQFF.

The J gene is TRBJ2-3, the V gene TRBV12-3 or TRBV12-4; TCRdb's D call, TRBD1, is unchecked because there is no DNA. This CDR3 is built from 14 residues. The CDR3 here is CASSRNRDTDTQYF.

The chain has TRBV5-1 and TRBJ2-1; TCRdb calls TRBD2, which cannot be checked without DNA. Germline CDR1 is SGHRS and CDR2 is YFSETQ. The CDR3 contains 16 residues. The CDR3 protein is CASSSLLDESYNEQFF.

The chain joins TRBV12-3 or TRBV12-4 to TRBJ2-3; as DNA is missing, the TRBD2 call by TCRdb cannot be tested. CDR3 length: 18 residues. The CDR3: CASSPLLAGVGSTDTQYF.

V gene TRBV6-1 combines with J gene TRBJ2-5; TCRdb lists TRBD2, though no DNA is available to test this call. Per germline, CDR1 MNHNS and CDR2 SASEGT. The CDR3 runs 16 residues. CDR3 residues: CASNKAIAGLQETQYF.

The gene calls are TRBV20-1 and TRBJ2-1; TCRdb selects TRBD1, and the lack of DNA leaves this call unchecked. Germline V gene lookup returns CDR1 DFQATT and CDR2 SNEGSKA (reference sequence). This CDR3 has 14 residues. CDR3 in amino acids: CSPGTKSAGGEQFF.